A selection of T cell receptor beta chains follows, all from one sample in a study of blood T cells in healthy people across ages. TCRdb fed the 5' RACE reads into MiXCR, producing one record per CDR3 protein. The table records approximately 1,700,000 distinct CDR3 sequences, about two fifths of them present only once. The sample was blood. The receptors were sampled from a human donor in good health. CDR3s include the opening cysteine and the closing phenylalanine or tryptophan. A D gene is named only where the DNA matches it firmly. Clone size is given for some rows only: seen once, a few or many times, or a class if the clone is expanded.

CDR3 protein,CDR3 DNA,J gene,clone size,V gene,D gene
CASSVGLAPDTQYF,TGTGCCAGCAGCGTAGGACTAGCCCCAGATACGCAGTATTTT,TRBJ2-3,few,TRBV9,TRBD2
CASTPGGDIQYF,TGTGCCAGCACCCCGGGGGGGGACATTCAGTACTTC,TRBJ2-4,.,TRBV6-6,TRBD2
CASSPRVDTDTQYF,TGTGCCAGCAGCCCCCGGGTCGACACAGATACGCAGTATTTT,TRBJ2-3,.,TRBV7-3,.
CASSLSQLGRDGESGANVLTF,TGTGCCAGCAGCTTGTCTCAGTTAGGTCGGGACGGCGAATCTGGGGCCAACGTCCTGACTTTC,TRBJ2-6,.,TRBV5-5,.
CASSYPDQPRAGREPYEQYF,TGTGCCAGCAGTTACCCTGACCAACCCAGGGCAGGGAGAGAGCCCTACGAGCAGTACTTC,TRBJ2-7,.,TRBV6-5,.
CASSYSGGLGETQYF,TGTGCCAGCAGTTATTCCGGGGGACTAGGAGAGACCCAGTACTTC,TRBJ2-5,few,TRBV6-5,TRBD2
CASSLTGTGDTGELFF,TGCGCCAGCAGCTTAACCGGGACAGGGGACACCGGGGAGCTGTTTTTT,TRBJ2-2,.,TRBV5-1,TRBD1
CASSQGRGETGELFF,TGCGCCAGCAGCCAAGGGCGGGGGGAGACCGGGGAGCTGTTTTTT,TRBJ2-2,.,TRBV4-1,TRBD2
CATSSSPLPEGETQYF,TGTGCCACCAGCAGTAGTCCTCTACCGGAGGGTGAGACGCAGTATTTT,TRBJ2-3,many,TRBV15,.
CASSLIGSNTEAFF,TGTGCCAGCAGTTTAATCGGATCGAACACTGAAGCTTTCTTT,TRBJ1-1,many,TRBV27,.
CASSWTGTGVNQPQHF,TGTGCCAGCAGCTGGACAGGGACAGGGGTAAATCAGCCCCAGCATTTT,TRBJ1-5,once,TRBV5-8,TRBD1
CASSFQEFMNTEAFF,TGTGCCAGCAGTTTTCAGGAGTTCATGAACACTGAAGCTTTCTTT,TRBJ1-1,.,TRBV12-3/TRBV12-4,.
CASSHSRDGGADEQFF,TGCGCCAGCAGCCACTCTAGGGACGGAGGGGCCGATGAGCAGTTCTTC,TRBJ2-1,.,TRBV4-1,.
CSAPTGSYNEQYF,TGCAGTGCTCCTACAGGGTCCTACAATGAGCAGTACTTC,TRBJ2-7,few,TRBV20-1,.
CSVEGQRNTIYF,TGCAGCGTTGAGGGACAGAGAAACACCATATATTTT,TRBJ1-3,few,TRBV29-1,TRBD1
CASSFIDGAKNIQYF,TGTGCCAGCAGCTTTATTGACGGAGCCAAAAACATTCAGTACTTC,TRBJ2-4,.,TRBV7-2,.
CSVEDRDYGGPYEQYF,TGCAGCGTTGAAGATCGGGACTACGGGGGGCCCTACGAGCAGTACTTC,TRBJ2-7,few,TRBV29-1,.
CSALAGHLNTEAFF,TGCAGTGCCCTTGCGGGACATTTGAACACTGAAGCTTTCTTT,TRBJ1-1,few,TRBV20-1,.
CASSPRGSGGLLEQYF,TGTGCCAGCAGCCCCCGGGGTAGCGGGGGTTTACTCGAGCAGTACTTC,TRBJ2-7,many,TRBV7-2,TRBD2
CSARSPTQNQPQHF,TGCAGTGCTAGAAGTCCGACTCAAAATCAGCCCCAGCATTTT,TRBJ1-5,few,TRBV20-1,.
CASSLAGLAGPDYEQYF,TGCGCCAGCAGCTTGGCAGGACTAGCGGGACCCGACTACGAGCAGTACTTC,TRBJ2-7,.,TRBV5-1,TRBD2
CASSPLQGTQYF,TGTGCCAGCAGCCCTCTACAGGGAACCCAGTACTTC,TRBJ2-5,.,TRBV13,.